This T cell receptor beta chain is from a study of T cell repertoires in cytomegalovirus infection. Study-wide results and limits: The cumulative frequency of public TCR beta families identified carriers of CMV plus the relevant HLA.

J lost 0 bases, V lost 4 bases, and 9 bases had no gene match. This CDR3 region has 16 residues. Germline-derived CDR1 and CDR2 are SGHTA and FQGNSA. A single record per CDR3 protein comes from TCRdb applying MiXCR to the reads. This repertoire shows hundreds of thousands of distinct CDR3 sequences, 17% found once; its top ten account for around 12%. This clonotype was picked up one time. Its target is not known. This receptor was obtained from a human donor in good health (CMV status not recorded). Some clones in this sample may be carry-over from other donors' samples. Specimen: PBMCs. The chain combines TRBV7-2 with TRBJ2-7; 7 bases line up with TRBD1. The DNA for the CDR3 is TGTGCCAGCAGCTCAGTTGGGACAGTTAGCTCCTACGAGCAGTACTTC. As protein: CASSSVGTVSSYEQYF.